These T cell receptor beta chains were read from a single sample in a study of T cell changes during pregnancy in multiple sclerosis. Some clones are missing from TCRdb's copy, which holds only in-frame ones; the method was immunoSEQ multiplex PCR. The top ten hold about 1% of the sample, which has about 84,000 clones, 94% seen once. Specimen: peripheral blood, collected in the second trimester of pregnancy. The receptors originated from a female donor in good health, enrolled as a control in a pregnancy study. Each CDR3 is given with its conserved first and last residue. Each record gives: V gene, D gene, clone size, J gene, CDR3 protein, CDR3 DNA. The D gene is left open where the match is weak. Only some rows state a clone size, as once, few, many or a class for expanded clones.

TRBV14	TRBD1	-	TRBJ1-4	CASSQYRGPNEKLFF	TGTGCCAGCAGCCAATACAGGGGGCCTAATGAAAAACTGTTTTTT
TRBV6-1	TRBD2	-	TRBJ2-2	CAVRGDGELFF	TGTGCCGTACGGGGGGACGGGGAGCTGTTTTTT
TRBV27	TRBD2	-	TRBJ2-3	CASSLSRTSGRRSVDTQYF	TGTGCCAGCAGTTTATCGAGAACTAGCGGGAGGAGGAGTGTAGATACGCAGTATTTT
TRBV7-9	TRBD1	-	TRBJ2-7	CASSPRDRGRFASYEQYF	TGTGCCAGCAGCCCCCGGGACAGGGGACGGTTTGCCTCCTACGAGCAGTACTTC
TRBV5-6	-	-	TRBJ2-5	CASSLDAPRETQYF	TGTGCCAGCAGCTTGGATGCACCCCGGGAGACCCAGTACTTC
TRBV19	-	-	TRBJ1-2	CASSITGSFNYGYTF	TGTGCCAGTAGTATTACAGGAAGTTTTAACTATGGCTACACCTTC
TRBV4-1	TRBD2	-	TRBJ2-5	CASSPHRTSGLQETQYF	TGCGCCAGCAGCCCCCATAGGACTAGCGGGCTACAAGAGACCCAGTACTTC
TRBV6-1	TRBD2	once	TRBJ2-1	CASSDWALLAGVAEEQFF	TGTGCCAGCAGTGATTGGGCCTTACTAGCGGGAGTGGCGGAAGAGCAGTTCTTC
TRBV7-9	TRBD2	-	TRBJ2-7	CASSPGGGPNEQYF	TGTGCCAGCAGCCCTGGGGGAGGGCCCAACGAGCAGTACTTC
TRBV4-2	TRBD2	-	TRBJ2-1	CASSPGLSYNEQFF	TGTGCCAGCAGCCCGGGACTATCCTACAATGAGCAGTTCTTC
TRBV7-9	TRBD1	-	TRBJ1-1	CASSQTGGTEAFF	TGTGCCAGCAGCCAGACAGGGGGCACTGAAGCTTTCTTT
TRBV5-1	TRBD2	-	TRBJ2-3	CASSLWASGATDTQYF	TGCGCCAGCAGCTTGTGGGCTAGCGGAGCCACAGATACGCAGTATTTT
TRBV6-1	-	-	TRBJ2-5	CASEDRKETQYF	TGTGCCAGCGAAGACAGAAAAGAGACCCAGTACTTC
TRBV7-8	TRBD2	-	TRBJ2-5	CASSLLGPTGGQETQYF	TGTGCCAGCAGCTTGTTAGGCCCCACGGGAGGCCAAGAGACCCAGTACTTC
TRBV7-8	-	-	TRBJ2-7	CASSLAWQGGYEQYF	TGTGCCAGCAGCTTAGCTTGGCAGGGTGGGTACGAGCAGTACTTC